The rows below give T cell receptor beta chains drawn from one sample of a study of shared clonotypes between healthy human individuals. The method was immunoSEQ multiplex PCR; TCRdb's version includes in-frame clones alone and lacks a portion of them. This sample has roughly 590,000 clones; roughly 95% occur once, and the top ten carry 0.11%. The specimen was naive CD8+ T cells sorted from blood. The receptors were gathered from a woman aged 25 to 39 in good health. The CDR3 runs from the conserved cysteine through the conserved F or W. D genes are given only for firm matches. Some rows have no size entry. The others give once, few or many, or a class for an expanded clone.

CDR3aa: CASSEVISGANVLTF; CDR3nt: TGTGCCAGCAGTGAGGTTATCTCTGGGGCCAACGTCCTGACTTTC; j_gene: TRBJ2-6; abundance: -; d_gene: -; v_gene: TRBV6-1
CDR3aa: CASSVTRQRYDTEAFF; CDR3nt: TGTGCCAGCAGCGTAACCAGACAGAGGTACGACACTGAAGCTTTCTTT; j_gene: TRBJ1-1; abundance: -; d_gene: -; v_gene: TRBV2
CDR3aa: CASSFPLAGEQFF; CDR3nt: TGTGCCAGCAGTTTCCCTCTAGCGGGTGAGCAGTTCTTC; j_gene: TRBJ2-1; abundance: -; d_gene: TRBD2; v_gene: TRBV28
CDR3aa: CASSLSGTAIYNEQFF; CDR3nt: TGTGCCAGCAGTTTATCCGGGACAGCGATCTACAATGAGCAGTTCTTC; j_gene: TRBJ2-1; abundance: -; d_gene: TRBD1; v_gene: TRBV27
CDR3aa: CASSPTGGLHEQYF; CDR3nt: TGTGCCAGCAGCCCAACAGGGGGTCTCCACGAGCAGTACTTC; j_gene: TRBJ2-7; abundance: once; d_gene: TRBD1; v_gene: TRBV9
CDR3aa: CASSPGHFNQPQHF; CDR3nt: TGTGCCAGTAGTCCTGGACACTTCAATCAGCCCCAGCATTTT; j_gene: TRBJ1-5; abundance: -; d_gene: -; v_gene: TRBV19
CDR3aa: CSVSFGTGVYGYTF; CDR3nt: TGCAGCGTTAGTTTCGGGACAGGGGTCTATGGCTACACCTTC; j_gene: TRBJ1-2; abundance: -; d_gene: TRBD1; v_gene: TRBV29-1
CDR3aa: CASSLGAGGGETQYF; CDR3nt: TGTGCCAGCAGCTTAGGGGCGGGAGGGGGAGAGACCCAGTACTTC; j_gene: TRBJ2-5; abundance: -; d_gene: TRBD2; v_gene: TRBV11-2
CDR3aa: CASSVRTGGTGELFF; CDR3nt: TGTGCCAGCAGCGTAAGGACAGGGGGCACCGGGGAGCTGTTTTTT; j_gene: TRBJ2-2; abundance: -; d_gene: TRBD1; v_gene: TRBV9
CDR3aa: CASSIDGEAPEQYF; CDR3nt: TGTGCCAGTAGTATAGACGGTGAGGCCCCCGAGCAGTACTTC; j_gene: TRBJ2-7; abundance: -; d_gene: -; v_gene: TRBV19
CDR3aa: CASSSSGLADEYEQYF; CDR3nt: TGCGCCAGCAGCTCTTCGGGACTAGCGGACGAATACGAGCAGTACTTC; j_gene: TRBJ2-7; abundance: -; d_gene: TRBD2; v_gene: TRBV5-1
CDR3aa: CASSFTGTGYGNTIYF; CDR3nt: TGTGCCAGCAGTTTCACCGGGACAGGGTACGGAAACACCATATATTTT; j_gene: TRBJ1-3; abundance: -; d_gene: TRBD1; v_gene: TRBV28
CDR3aa: CASRGAGTSGRVVGNEQFF; CDR3nt: TGTGCCAGCCGGGGGGCGGGGACTAGCGGGAGAGTTGTCGGCAATGAGCAGTTCTTC; j_gene: TRBJ2-1; abundance: -; d_gene: TRBD2; v_gene: TRBV28
CDR3aa: CASSALLAGGPTDTQYF; CDR3nt: TGCGCCAGCAGCGCCCTACTAGCGGGAGGGCCTACAGATACGCAGTATTTT; j_gene: TRBJ2-3; abundance: once; d_gene: TRBD2; v_gene: TRBV5-1
CDR3aa: CAGTDRCRSYEQYF; CDR3nt: TGTGCCGGCACTGACAGGTGTCGCTCCTACGAGCAGTACTTC; j_gene: TRBJ2-7; abundance: -; d_gene: -; v_gene: TRBV28
CDR3aa: CASSLTGGNTEAFF; CDR3nt: TGTGCCAGCAGTTTGACAGGGGGCAACACTGAAGCTTTCTTT; j_gene: TRBJ1-1; abundance: -; d_gene: TRBD1; v_gene: TRBV27
CDR3aa: CASSYAFQETQYF; CDR3nt: TGTGCCAGCAGCTACGCGTTTCAAGAGACCCAGTACTTC; j_gene: TRBJ2-5; abundance: -; d_gene: -; v_gene: TRBV5-6
CDR3aa: CASSWGGHIANTGELFF; CDR3nt: TGTGCCAGCAGCTGGGGTGGGCATATCGCGAACACCGGGGAGCTGTTTTTT; j_gene: TRBJ2-2; abundance: -; d_gene: -; v_gene: TRBV7-6
CDR3aa: CASSLAGTGGSYEQYF; CDR3nt: TGTGCCAGCAGTTTGGCAGGGACAGGGGGCTCCTACGAGCAGTACTTC; j_gene: TRBJ2-7; abundance: -; d_gene: TRBD1; v_gene: TRBV28
CDR3aa: CASNRGFNQPQHF; CDR3nt: TGTGCCAGTAACAGGGGGTTTAATCAGCCCCAGCATTTT; j_gene: TRBJ1-5; abundance: -; d_gene: TRBD1; v_gene: TRBV28